This T cell receptor beta chain was captured by sequencing in a study of T cell responses to AZD1222 COVID-19 vaccine. General study points: Every sample of the repertoires postdated the peak T cell response.

This table comes from immunoSEQ multiplex PCR, and its TCRdb copy is limited to in-frame clones, with some not included. Here the sample spans some 150,000 clones, 85% to 95% being singletons. Regarding this clone: Its cognate antigen is unknown.

The CDR3 extends over 14 amino acids. V was cut by 4 bases and J by 11 bases, with 18 bases left in between. Per germline, CDR1 SEHNR and CDR2 FQNEAQ (reference sequence). The J gene is TRBJ1-5, the V gene TRBV7-9, with D perhaps TRBD1 (5 bases). The TCR comes from an adult who received the AZD1222 COVID-19 vaccine. This material consisted of peripheral blood, taken 28 days after the second AZD1222 dose. For the CDR3, the DNA is TGTGCCAGCAGCTCCGTCCGGGGCGGGTTGGCCCAGCATTTT. Amino acid sequence: CASSSVRGGLAQHF.